This TCR beta chain was captured in a study of T cell responses to AZD1222 COVID-19 vaccine. Between the trimmed V and J ends, which lost 5 bases and 2 bases, there was a span of 9 bases. There are 13 residues in the CDR3. Profiling relied on immunoSEQ multiplex PCR, and the TCRdb table lists in-frame clones only, not all of them. The sample includes about 120,000 clones, around 89% of them seen just once. Study-wide findings and caveats: Spike-specific TCR depth and breadth grew after two AZD1222 doses. A mostly white British donor set with more females was recruited, and clonal diversity was possibly underestimated.

A remark on this clone: What it recognizes is unknown.

This material consisted of peripheral blood, taken on day 0 of MenACWY control vaccination. The J gene is TRBJ2-5, the V gene TRBV12-3 or TRBV12-4; D perhaps matches TRBD2 (7 bases). This TCR derives from an adult in good health. The CDR3 coding sequence is TGTGCCAGCAGTGGGGGGGCTCAAGAGACCCAGTACTTC. Amino acids: CASSGGAQETQYF.